This T cell receptor beta chain was identified during a study of shared T cell receptors in the human thymus. Germline V gives CDR1 LNHNV, CDR2 YYDKDF (reference sequence). This CDR3 has 18 amino acids. V lost 1 base and J lost 2, with 21 bases in between. TCRdb's table, derived via immunoSEQ multiplex PCR, lists solely in-frame clones and lacks some. Here the sample spans hundreds of thousands of clones, around 78% being singletons. These records were also assigned to another study, of human thymus T cells. That work states: Each of the donors was a healthy Finnish infant who was undergoing open corrective cardiac surgery for congenital heart defects. Resections from corrective heart surgery provided thymus tissue. Biased V and J segment usage appeared in thymus and peripheral blood.

The TCR originated in a boy younger than two with a congenital heart defect. The chain uses TRBV15 and TRBJ2-7, with a weak D call TRBD1 (6 bases). Specimen: thymocytes. CDR3 in DNA: TGTGCCACCAGCAGAGCCACCGGAGCTCGGGACACCCCCTACGAGCAGTACTTC. It translates to CATSRATGARDTPYEQYF.